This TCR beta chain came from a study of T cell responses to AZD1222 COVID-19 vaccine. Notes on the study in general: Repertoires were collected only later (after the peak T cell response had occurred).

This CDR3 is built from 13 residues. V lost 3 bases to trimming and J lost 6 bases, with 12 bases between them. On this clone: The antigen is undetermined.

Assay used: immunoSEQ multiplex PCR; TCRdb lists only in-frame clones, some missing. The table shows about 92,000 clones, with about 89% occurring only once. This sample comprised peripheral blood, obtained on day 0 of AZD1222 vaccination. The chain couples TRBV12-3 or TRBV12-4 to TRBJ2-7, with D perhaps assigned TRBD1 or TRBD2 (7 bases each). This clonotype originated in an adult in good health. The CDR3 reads CASSFGRGREQYF. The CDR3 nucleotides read TGTGCCAGCAGTTTTGGGAGGGGGCGCGAGCAGTACTTC.